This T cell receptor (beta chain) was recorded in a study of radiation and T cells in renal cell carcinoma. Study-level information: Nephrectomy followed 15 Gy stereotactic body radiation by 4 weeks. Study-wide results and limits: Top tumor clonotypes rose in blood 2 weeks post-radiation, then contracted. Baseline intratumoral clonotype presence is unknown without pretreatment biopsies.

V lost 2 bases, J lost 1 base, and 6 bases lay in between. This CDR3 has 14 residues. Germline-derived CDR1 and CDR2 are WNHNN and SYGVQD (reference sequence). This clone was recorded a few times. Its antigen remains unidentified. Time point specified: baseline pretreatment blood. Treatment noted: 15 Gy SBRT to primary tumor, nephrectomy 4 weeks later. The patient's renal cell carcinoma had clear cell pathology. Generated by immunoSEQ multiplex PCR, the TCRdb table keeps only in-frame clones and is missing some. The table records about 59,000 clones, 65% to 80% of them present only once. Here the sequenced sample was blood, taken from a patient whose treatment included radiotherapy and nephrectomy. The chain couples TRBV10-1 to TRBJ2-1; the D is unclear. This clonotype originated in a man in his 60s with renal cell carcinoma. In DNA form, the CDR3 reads TGCGCCAGCAGTGAGACCCAGTCCTACAATGAGCAGTTCTTC. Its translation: CASSETQSYNEQFF.